The 31 T cell receptor beta chains in this list originate from one sample, sequenced in a study of cytotoxic CD8 clonotypes in ibrutinib-treated CLL. Some clones are missing from TCRdb's copy, which holds only in-frame ones; the method was immunoSEQ multiplex PCR. In the table there are about 200,000 clones, around 70% of which are singletons. Sequencing used PBMCs, obtained after 12 months of ibrutinib treatment. The receptors shown here come from a human donor with chronic lymphocytic leukemia.

This chain connects TRBV6-5 to TRBJ1-1; TRBD1 might be the D (5 bases). The CDR3 is made up of 13 amino acids. Trimming removed 5 bases at V and 9 bases at J, with 16 bases between. Germline V gene sequence: CDR1 MNHEY, CDR2 SVGAGI. The CDR3 DNA is TGTGCCAGCAGTCGCGGAGGGACGGGGAAAGCTTTCTTT. Protein product: CASSRGGTGKAFF.

The chain couples TRBV28 to TRBJ2-6; D gene unclear. CDR3 length equals 13 residues. Trimming took off 5 bases at V and 5 bases at J, with 7 bases between the two ends. CDR1 and CDR2 from the germline V gene are MDHEN and SYDVKM. CDR3: CASSPLWANVLTF. As DNA, the CDR3 is TGTGCCAGCAGTCCTCTCTGGGCCAACGTCCTGACTTTC.

The table lists this clone with a count of one. The chain links TRBV21-1 to TRBJ1-4; the table's D call, TRBD1, has no DNA check behind it. TRBV21-1 is a pseudogene segment. CDR3 length: 15 residues. For the CDR3, the DNA is TGTGCCAGCAGCAAAGGGGGCAGGATTAATGAAAAACTGTTTTTT. It encodes CASSKGGRINEKLFF.

This sequence joins TRBV4-3 and TRBJ1-1; the D gene is possibly TRBD1 (6 bases). The CDR3 totals 16 residues. CDR1 is LGHNA and CDR2 is YSLEER in the germline V gene. V lost 0 bases and J lost 1, with 12 bases in between. For the CDR3, the DNA is TGCGCCAGCAGCCAAGATTTAGGGGGTACGAACACTGAAGCTTTCTTT. Its protein is CASSQDLGGTNTEAFF.

V gene TRBV7-2 combines with J gene TRBJ2-7; D perhaps matches TRBD2 (6 bases). The CDR3 totals 15 residues. The germline CDR1 and CDR2 sequences are SGHTA and FQGNSA. V lost 5 bases and J 2 bases, leaving 16 bases between the germline ends. This CDR3 is CASSPTLGGAYEQYF. In DNA form, the CDR3 reads TGTGCCAGCAGCCCCACGTTAGGCGGGGCCTACGAGCAGTACTTC.

This chain links TRBV28 with TRBJ2-6; tentative D call: TRBD2 (5 bases). The germline gives CDR1 MDHEN, CDR2 SYDVKM. Deletions cut 6 bases from V and 0 bases from J, with 9 bases between. The CDR3 is made up of 15 amino acids. The CDR3 DNA sequence: TGTGCCAGCAGCATAGGGAGCTCTGGGGCCAACGTCCTGACTTTC. This encodes CASSIGSSGANVLTF.

This rearrangement joins TRBV18 to TRBJ2-7; tentatively, D is TRBD2 (7 bases). Trimming cost V 8 bases and J 2 bases, with 22 bases left between them. CDR1 and CDR2 from the germline V gene are KGHSH and LQKENI. This CDR3 region has 16 residues. This chain's CDR3 is CASLPGGGVPAYEQYF. As DNA, the CDR3 is TGTGCCAGCCTTCCCGGCGGGGGCGTACCTGCCTACGAGCAGTACTTC.

J is TRBJ1-3 and V is TRBV7-9; D not certain. Germline V lookup: CDR1 SEHNR, CDR2 FQNEAQ (reference sequence). This CDR3 is built from 14 residues. The V and J ends lost 1 base and 8 bases respectively, with 12 bases between them. The CDR3 DNA reads as TGTGCCAGCAGCTTAGAAGGTTTGGGCCACACCATATATTTT. Protein product: CASSLEGLGHTIYF.

In its sample, this clone was seen a few times. V is TRBV7-9 and J is TRBJ2-5; 11 bases match TRBD1. V dropped 4 bases and J dropped 4; count of bases not matched to a gene: 2. Per germline, CDR1 SEHNR and CDR2 FQNEAQ (reference sequence). The CDR3 loop spans 14 amino acids. As DNA, the CDR3 is TGTGCCAGCAGCTCGGGACAGGGGGTAGAGACCCAGTACTTC. Residues: CASSSGQGVETQYF.

The rearrangement uses TRBV30 and TRBJ2-1, with 8 bases lining up with TRBD2. This CDR3 spans 17 amino acids. In germline, CDR1 is GTSNPN, CDR2 SVGIG (reference sequence). After removal of 0 bases from V and 7 bases from J, the junction contained 14 bases not matched to a gene. This chain's CDR3 is CAWSVRRTSGSRNEQFF. For the CDR3, the DNA is TGTGCCTGGAGTGTACGTCGGACGAGCGGGAGTCGGAATGAGCAGTTCTTC.

The chain employs TRBV7-9 and TRBJ2-7, with 8 bases identical to TRBD2. CDR3 length: 15 residues. The V gene end was trimmed by 4 bases and the J gene end by 3 bases; junction bases not matched to a gene: 8. In germline, CDR1 is SEHNR, CDR2 FQNEAQ (reference sequence). The CDR3, as DNA: TGTGCCAGCAGCTACAGAGGAGCGGGAGACTACGAGCAGTACTTC. Its protein is CASSYRGAGDYEQYF.

This clone was counted only a few times. The V call is TRBV21-1, the J call TRBJ2-7; no DNA check was done on the table's D call, TRBD2. TRBV21-1 is noted as a pseudogene. The CDR3 length is 14 residues. The CDR3: CASSKGRTSDEQYF. DNA for the CDR3: TGTGCCAGCAGCAAAGGAAGGACTAGCGACGAGCAGTACTTC.

The rearrangement uses TRBV18 and TRBJ1-2; D unclear. Deletions cut 4 bases from V and 3 bases from J, with 9 bases between. There are 13 residues in the CDR3. Germline CDR1 is KGHSH and CDR2 is LQKENI. The CDR3 loop is CASSLTTDYGYTF. The CDR3 bases are TGTGCCAGCTCACTCACCACGGACTATGGCTACACCTTC.

The J gene is TRBJ1-1, the V gene TRBV7-2, with D perhaps matching TRBD1 (5 bases). Germline assignment: CDR1 SGHTA and CDR2 FQGNSA. V lost 4 bases to trimming and J lost 11 bases, with 14 bases between them. The CDR3 runs 12 residues. The CDR3 sequence: CASSSGGVSAFF. The DNA of the CDR3 is TGTGCCAGCAGCTCCGGGGGGGTCTCGGCTTTCTTT.

The rearrangement joins TRBV9 to TRBJ1-3, with a tentative D call TRBD1 (5 bases). CDR3 length equals 15 residues. CDR1 and CDR2 (germline): SGDLS, YYNGEE. V dropped 4 bases and J dropped 0 bases, with 11 bases sitting between them. The CDR3 protein is CASSPRGSSGNTIYF. The DNA for the CDR3 is TGTGCCAGCAGCCCCCGGGGCAGCTCTGGAAACACCATATATTTT.

V and J are TRBV16 and TRBJ2-1; possibly TRBD1 for D (6 bases). The CDR3 has 16 amino acids. Trimming shortened V by 4 bases and J by 5 bases, and 18 bases separated the two germline ends. Germline assignment: CDR1 KGHSY and CDR2 FQNENV. The CDR3 DNA follows: TGTGCCAGCAGCCTCCCCACCAGGGGTAGGGACAATGAGCAGTTCTTC. Translation gives CASSLPTRGRDNEQFF. Supplemented by reference TRBV16 and TRBJ2-1, the full variable domain reads GEEVAQTPKHLVRGEGQKAKLYCAPIKGHSYVFWYQQVLKNEFKFLISFQNENVFDETGMPKERFSAKCLPNSPCSLEIQATKLEDSAVYFCASSLPTRGRDNEQFFGPGTRLTVL.

This chain links TRBV5-8 with TRBJ2-1, with a tentative D call TRBD2 (5 bases). The CDR3 totals 18 residues. CDR1 SGHTS and CDR2 YDEGEE come from the germline V gene. Between the trimmed V and J ends, which lost 0 bases and 8 bases, there was a span of 24 bases. The CDR3 DNA sequence: TGTGCCAGCAGCTTGGCTACGGGGAGTAGCGCCATTTTGGATGAGCAGTTCTTC. Residues: CASSLATGSSAILDEQFF.

This chain joins TRBV11-3 and TRBJ2-7, with D possibly TRBD1 on 5 matching bases. Per germline, CDR1 SGHNT and CDR2 YENEEA. The CDR3 contains 13 residues. Trimming left V 2 bases short and J 5 bases short, with 10 bases between. DNA of the CDR3: TGTGCCAGCAGCTTATCCAGGGCGGACGAGCAGTACTTC. It specifies CASSLSRADEQYF.

The rearrangement links TRBV7-9 to TRBJ2-6; 8 bases are a match to TRBD1. Unmatched junction bases numbered 1, after V lost 1 base and J lost 8 bases. The length of the CDR3 is 14 residues. Germline V gives CDR1 SEHNR, CDR2 FQNEAQ (reference sequence). The CDR3 here is CASSLGTGSNVLTF. CDR3 nucleotide sequence: TGTGCCAGCAGCTTAGGGACAGGGTCCAACGTCCTGACTTTC.

The CDR3 loop is CASRATSGRNNEQFF. CDR3 in DNA: TGTGCCAGCAGGGCGACTAGCGGGAGGAACAATGAGCAGTTCTTC. The chain couples TRBV27 to TRBJ2-1; 13 nucleotides align to TRBD2. This CDR3 is built from 15 residues. Germline values: CDR1 MNHEY, CDR2 SMNVEV (reference sequence). V gave up 6 bases and J gave up 5 bases; unmatched junction bases: 4.

The CDR3, as DNA: TGTGCCAGCAGCTCTATACACCCGAACACTGAAGCTTTCTTT. Its translation: CASSSIHPNTEAFF. The chain has TRBV6-5 and TRBJ1-1; no clear D. The CDR3 runs to 14 residues. The V and J ends lost 6 bases and 1 base respectively, with 12 bases between them. From germline, CDR1 is MNHEY and CDR2 SVGAGI.

The V and J genes are TRBV19 and TRBJ1-5; no clear D gene. The CDR3 contains 15 residues. Germline values: CDR1 LNHDA, CDR2 SQIVND (reference sequence). The V end lost 5 bases, the J end lost 2 bases, and 13 bases lay between the germline ends. The CDR3 nucleotides read TGTGCCAGTAGTCCCCGCGACAATGGCAATCAGCCCCAGCATTTT. Protein sequence: CASSPRDNGNQPQHF.

A few counts support this clone. A junction boundary mismatches the germline segment, possibly from a read error. The CDR3 DNA is TGTGCCAGCACCCCCGAAAAGAACCCCGGGGAGCTGTTTTTT. Translated, it gives CASTPEKNPGELFF. The chain joins TRBV5-8 to TRBJ2-2; D is unclear. The CDR3 consists of 14 residues. The germline CDR1 and CDR2 sequences are SGHTS and YDEGEE.

This clone was counted only a few times. The chain employs TRBV28 and TRBJ1-1; D is perhaps TRBD1 (6 bases). In germline, CDR1 is MDHEN, CDR2 SYDVKM. The length of the CDR3 is 15 residues. Trimming took 4 bases from V and 4 from J, leaving 16 bases between them. The CDR3 DNA reads as TGTGCCAGCAGTTCCTCCGGGACATCGGGCACTGAAGCTTTCTTT. This codes for CASSSSGTSGTEAFF.

The V and J genes are TRBV28 and TRBJ2-7; 7 nucleotides align to TRBD1. V lost 3 bases to trimming and J lost 5 bases; unmatched junction nucleotides: 7. Germline lookup yields CDR1 MDHEN and CDR2 SYDVKM. The CDR3 length is 14 residues. CDR3 sequence (DNA): TGTGCCAGCAGTTTGACAGGGATCCCCAACGAGCAGTACTTC. Residues: CASSLTGIPNEQYF.

The chain is built from TRBV30 and TRBJ1-5; D is perhaps TRBD1 (5 bases). Germline V gene data show CDR1 as GTSNPN and CDR2 as SVGIG (reference sequence). This CDR3 is built from 15 residues. V gave up 3 bases and J gave up 3 bases, with 15 bases separating them. For the CDR3, the DNA is TGTGCCTGGAGACTCCTTGGGGCAGACAATCAGCCCCAGCATTTT. It translates to CAWRLLGADNQPQHF.

This clone occurred a few times. The rearrangement uses TRBV5-4 and TRBJ2-6; D perhaps matches TRBD2 (5 bases). The germline CDR1 and CDR2 sequences are SGHNT and YYREEE (reference sequence). The CDR3 is 16 residues long. V lost 4 bases and J 0 bases, leaving 11 bases between the germline ends. This chain's CDR3 is CASSPLGSSGANVLTF. CDR3 sequence (DNA): TGTGCCAGCAGCCCCCTTGGGAGCTCTGGGGCCAACGTCCTGACTTTC.

In its sample, this clone was seen a few times. The rearrangement joins TRBV5-1 to TRBJ1-5; TRBD1 aligns across 9 bases. Germline V gene data show CDR1 as SGHRS and CDR2 as YFSETQ. J was trimmed by 0 bases and V by 4 bases; bases with no gene match: 2. The CDR3 sequence is 15 residues long. DNA for the CDR3: TGCGCCAGCAGCCCGGACAGGGGTAGCAATCAGCCCCAGCATTTT. Translation gives CASSPDRGSNQPQHF.

The J gene is TRBJ2-7, the V gene TRBV28; TRBD2 matches 13 bases. The germline gives CDR1 MDHEN, CDR2 SYDVKM. There are 17 residues in the CDR3. V gave up 4 bases and J gave up 3 bases; unmatched junction bases: 9. The CDR3 region has the DNA TGTGCCAGCAGTTCACGACTAGCGGGAGGCAGAAACTACGAGCAGTACTTC. Translating gives CASSSRLAGGRNYEQYF.

This chain connects TRBV7-3 to TRBJ2-7, with 9 bases lining up with TRBD1. After removal of 5 bases from V and 1 base from J, the junction contained 15 bases not matched to a gene. The CDR3 runs 18 residues. Germline CDR1 SGHTA, CDR2 FQGTGA. The CDR3 reads CASSPRYRGLPLSYEQYF. The CDR3, as DNA: TGTGCCAGCAGCCCACGGTACAGGGGGCTGCCTCTTTCCTACGAGCAGTACTTC.

Here the CDR3 reads CASTYEVQGPYEQYF. CDR3 nucleotide sequence: TGTGCCAGCACCTACGAGGTTCAGGGCCCCTACGAGCAGTACTTC. The chain is built from TRBV10-3 and TRBJ2-7; possible D gene TRBD1, 5 bases. This CDR3 is 15 amino acids long. V shed 10 bases and J shed 2 bases, with 21 bases lying between them. Germline CDR1 ENHRY, CDR2 SYGVKD.